This TCR beta chain was observed in a study of HIV-infected children after antiretroviral therapy interruption. In the study overall: Children had CD4+ above 500, viral load below 50 copies/ml, either treatment arm. Study-level findings and limits: Naive CD4+ CDR3 sharing between time points fell after interruption began.

A 3' RACE protocol on RNA, with unique molecular identifiers, produced the TCR library. TCRdb independently ran MiXCR on the 3' RACE reads; one entry per CDR3 protein. The sample consists of 7,000 or so distinct CDR3 sequences, roughly 15% of them appearing once. Treatment specified: PENTA 11 planned treatment interruption arm or continuous ART arm. Germline V lookup: CDR1 MGHRA, CDR2 YSYEKL. The CDR3 is 17 residues long. The V and J ends lost 3 bases and 1 base, in that order; junction bases with no gene match: 7. This clonotype is a singleton in its sample. Its antigen is as yet unknown. The specimen was CD45RO+ CD8+ T cells from PBMCs, pooled from several time points, collected from a donor given antiretroviral therapy, either interrupted or continuous. Subset here: memory CD8+ CD45RO+ CD45RA- T cells. This TCR derives from a pool of human donors with HIV. The chain links TRBV4-1 to TRBJ2-7, with TRBD2 matching over 12 bases. The CDR3: CASSQRTSGVKSYEQYF. CDR3 bases: TGCGCCAGCAGCCAGAGGACTAGCGGGGTAAAGTCCTACGAGCAGTACTTC.